Below are 30 T cell receptor beta chains sequenced from a single sample in a study of blood T cell repertoires in COVID-19. The protocol was immunoSEQ multiplex PCR, while the TCRdb copy is restricted to in-frame clones and leaves out a portion. The table has over 200,000 clones, approximately 81% seen once. The sequenced sample was peripheral blood. These TCRs come from a woman over 75 with active or convalescent COVID-19.

The CDR3 DNA reads TGTGCCAGTGCCAGCCCGGGTTTTATGAACACTGAAGCTTTCTTT. It specifies CASASPGFMNTEAFF. The chain has TRBV5-6 and TRBJ1-1; D not certain. The germline V gene encodes CDR1 SGHDT and CDR2 YYEEEE. CDR3 length equals 15 residues. V lost 8 bases and J lost 0, with 17 bases in between.

V and J are TRBV29-1 and TRBJ1-2; D is possibly TRBD1 (6 bases). CDR3 length: 13 residues. The V and J ends lost 6 bases and 4 bases respectively, with 15 bases between them. CDR1 SQVTM and CDR2 ANQGSEA come from the germline V gene. CDR3 region: CSVGARGGYGYTF. DNA of the CDR3: TGCAGCGTCGGAGCTAGGGGGGGCTATGGCTACACCTTC.

The chain couples TRBV18 to TRBJ1-4; 9 positions agree with TRBD1. In germline, CDR1 is KGHSH, CDR2 LQKENI. The CDR3 consists of 15 residues. The V and J ends lost 5 bases and 7 bases, in that order; junction bases with no gene match: 8. In nucleotides, the CDR3 is TGTGCCAGCTCAAGCAGCGGACAGGGGAGTGAAAAACTGTTTTTT. It is translated as CASSSSGQGSEKLFF.

In its sample, this clone was seen once. The J gene is TRBJ2-7, the V gene TRBV5-1; 8 bases are a match to TRBD1. Germline V CDR1 and CDR2: SGHRS, YFSETQ. V was pared by 3 bases and J by 2 bases, with 4 bases of the junction left unmatched. The CDR3 has 14 amino acids. CDR3 amino acids: CASSSTGQAYEQYF. In DNA form, the CDR3 reads TGCGCCAGCAGCTCTACGGGACAGGCCTACGAGCAGTACTTC.

V is TRBV5-4 and J is TRBJ1-4; 10 bases are shared with TRBD1. Germline V gene lookup returns CDR1 SGHNT and CDR2 YYREEE (reference sequence). This CDR3 is built from 16 residues. With V trimmed by 4 bases and J by 8 bases, 11 bases remained unmatched. The CDR3 DNA is TGTGCCAGCAGCGTCGTTTTGGGGACAGGGGAGGAAAAACTGTTTTTT. This gives the protein CASSVVLGTGEEKLFF.

The chain is built from TRBV5-4 and TRBJ2-2, with D possibly matching TRBD2 (6 bases). The CDR3 extends over 15 amino acids. The germline V gene encodes CDR1 SGHNT and CDR2 YYREEE (reference sequence). Trimming pared 4 bases from V and 0 bases from J, leaving 10 bases between. The CDR3 reads CASSMGGTNTGELFF. The CDR3 DNA reads TGTGCCAGCAGCATGGGAGGAACGAACACCGGGGAGCTGTTTTTT. Together with reference TRBV5-4 and TRBJ2-2, the CDR3 gives the full variable domain: ETGVTQSPTHLIKTRGQQVTLRCSSQSGHNTVSWYQQALGQGPQFIFQYYREEENGRGNFPPRFSGLQFPNYSSELNVNALELDDSALYLCASSMGGTNTGELFFGEGSRLTVL.

The CDR3: CASSLGQAYYYGYTF. The CDR3 bases are TGTGCCAGCAGCTTAGGACAGGCGTATTACTATGGCTACACCTTC. The genes are TRBV11-3 and TRBJ1-2, with a tentative D call TRBD1 (6 bases). This CDR3 has 15 residues. Trimming left V 1 base short and J 3 bases short, with 12 bases between. Germline V lookup: CDR1 SGHNT, CDR2 YENEEA.

This clone was picked up one time. The rearrangement joins TRBV5-8 to TRBJ2-7, with D perhaps TRBD1 (6 bases). The CDR3 totals 13 residues. The ends were cut back, 3 bases at V and 4 bases at J, with 11 bases in the middle. The germline V gene has CDR1 SGHTS and CDR2 YDEGEE. The CDR3 DNA follows: TGTGCCAGCAGCTACGGGACAAAGTACGAGCAGTACTTC. Residues: CASSYGTKYEQYF.

The chain's CDR3 is CAISDPNRVVSQPQHF. The CDR3 DNA is TGTGCCATCAGTGACCCTAACAGGGTAGTAAGTCAGCCCCAGCATTTT. This sequence joins TRBV10-3 and TRBJ1-5; TRBD1 is a possible D gene (6 bases). The CDR3 covers 16 residues. Trimming took 3 bases from V and 6 from J, leaving 18 bases between them. CDR1 is ENHRY and CDR2 is SYGVKD in the germline V gene.

CDR3 in DNA: TGTGCCAGCAGTTTTCAGGGAATAAAGTTCTTC. This translates into CASSFQGIKFF. V usage is TRBV27 and J usage is TRBJ2-1, with D perhaps matching TRBD1 (5 bases). The germline V and J ends were trimmed by 3 bases and 14 bases, with 11 bases remaining between them. This CDR3 comprises 11 residues. CDR1 is MNHEY and CDR2 is SMNVEV in the germline V gene (reference sequence).

The V and J genes are TRBV6-1 and TRBJ1-2, with D possibly being TRBD1 (6 bases). V lost 4 bases and J 3 bases, leaving 24 bases between the germline ends. The CDR3 is made up of 18 amino acids. Germline V lookup: CDR1 MNHNS, CDR2 SASEGT. This CDR3 reads CASSVTGRLPLGDYGYTF. The CDR3 DNA follows: TGTGCCAGCAGTGTAACAGGGCGGTTACCTTTAGGGGACTATGGCTACACCTTC.

The V and J genes are TRBV29-1 and TRBJ2-3, with 9 nucleotides matching TRBD2. The CDR3 is 16 residues long. The germline V gene encodes CDR1 SQVTM and CDR2 ANQGSEA. V lost 5 bases, J lost 6 bases, and 15 bases stayed unmatched. The DNA for the CDR3 is TGCAGCGTTCGACGGGTAGCGGGGGCCCTCCTGGATACGCAGTATTTT. Its protein product is CSVRRVAGALLDTQYF.

This chain joins TRBV27 and TRBJ2-7; a possible D gene is TRBD1 (6 bases). The CDR3 loop spans 16 amino acids. Germline V gene lookup returns CDR1 MNHEY and CDR2 SMNVEV (reference sequence). V was cut by 6 bases and J by 2 bases, with 20 bases left in between. CDR3 DNA: TGTGCCAGCAGCCGTAACACCCGGGACACAGCCTACGAGCAGTACTTC. Its translation: CASSRNTRDTAYEQYF.

This chain links TRBV18 with TRBJ1-2; no definite D call. Trimming left V 1 base short and J 6 bases short, with 15 bases between. The CDR3 is 15 residues long. CDR1 is KGHSH, CDR2 LQKENI, per germline. CDR3 sequence reads: CASSPLIQTSDGYTF. The CDR3 DNA sequence: TGTGCCAGCTCACCACTCATTCAGACATCGGATGGCTACACCTTC. Based on the CDR3 plus reference TRBV18 and TRBJ1-2, the full variable domain is NAGVMQNPRHLVRRRGQEARLRCSPMKGHSHVYWYRQLPEEGLKFMVYLQKENIIDESGMPKERFSAEFPKEGPSILRIQQVVRGDSAAYFCASSPLIQTSDGYTFGSGTRLTVV.

The rearrangement links TRBV11-2 to TRBJ1-5, with no clear D. V lost 5 bases, J lost 10 bases, and 3 bases lay in between. The CDR3 is 9 residues long. Germline V gene sequence: CDR1 SGHAT, CDR2 FQNNGV. The CDR3 protein is CASSLPQHF. The DNA of the CDR3 is TGTGCCAGCAGCCTCCCCCAGCATTTT.

This sequence joins TRBV20-1 and TRBJ2-7, with 10 bases matching TRBD2. Losses at the gene ends were 3 bases for V and 5 bases for J; bases not matched to a gene: 7. Germline CDR1 is DFQATT and CDR2 is SNEGSKA (reference sequence). The CDR3 extends over 14 amino acids. The CDR3 spells CSASWASGRNEQYF. CDR3 sequence (DNA): TGCAGTGCTAGTTGGGCTAGCGGGAGAAACGAGCAGTACTTC.

This chain joins TRBV4-3 and TRBJ2-7; D uncertain. The CDR3 loop spans 13 amino acids. Germline V gene sequence: CDR1 LGHNA, CDR2 YSLEER. V shed 6 bases and J shed 2 bases, with 11 bases lying between them. Here the CDR3 DNA reads TGCGCCAGCAGTCTAGACCGTCCCTACGAGCAGTACTTC. Protein: CASSLDRPYEQYF.

The chain joins TRBV6-2 or TRBV6-3 to TRBJ2-1; 11 positions match TRBD2. The J segment lost 4 bases and the V segment lost 2 bases, leaving 4 bases of the junction unmatched. Per the germline V gene, CDR1 is MNHEY and CDR2 is SVGEGT. CDR3 length: 16 residues. The CDR3 loop is CASSYLGTSGYNEQFF. The CDR3 nucleotides are TGTGCCAGCAGTTACCTCGGGACTAGCGGTTACAATGAGCAGTTCTTC.

The V and J genes are TRBV10-3 and TRBJ2-3, with 10 bases matching TRBD1. Germline-derived CDR1 and CDR2 are ENHRY and SYGVKD. Germline trimming cut 5 bases from V and 6 bases from J; bases unmatched to any gene: 5. This CDR3 contains 14 residues. The DNA of the CDR3 is TGTGCCATCAGTAAAGGGACAGGGGACGATACGCAGTATTTT. Its protein is CAISKGTGDDTQYF.

This clone was counted once. This chain joins TRBV7-2 and TRBJ2-5, with TRBD2 matching 10 bases. The CDR3 is 15 amino acids. Germline values: CDR1 SGHTA, CDR2 FQGNSA. Germline trimming cut 5 bases from V and 1 base from J; bases unmatched to any gene: 4. CDR3 loop: CASSIRLAGQETQYF. The CDR3 DNA sequence: TGTGCCAGCAGCATTCGACTAGCGGGCCAAGAGACCCAGTACTTC.

The V and J genes are TRBV3-1 (or the pseudogene TRBV3-2) and TRBJ2-4; 11 nucleotides align to TRBD2. Germline V CDR1 and CDR2: LGHDT, YNNKEL (reference sequence). The CDR3 contains 20 residues. V was clipped by 0 bases and J by 0 bases; unmatched bases: 10. The CDR3 region is CASSQEASGRKSLAKNIQYF. The CDR3 DNA reads TGTGCCAGCAGCCAAGAGGCTAGCGGGAGGAAGTCCCTAGCCAAAAACATTCAGTACTTC.

Only one count was recorded for this clone. The chain has TRBV24-1 and TRBJ2-1; 8 bases line up with TRBD2. Germline CDR1 and CDR2: KGHDR and SFDVKD. V was pared by 6 bases and J by 10 bases, with 10 bases of the junction left unmatched. The CDR3 length is 14 residues. CDR3 residues: CATSLTGGTGEQFF. The CDR3 coding sequence is TGTGCCACCAGTCTAACGGGAGGGACGGGCGAGCAGTTCTTC.

The J gene is TRBJ1-2, the V gene TRBV10-3; 9 bases fit TRBD1. CDR1 is ENHRY, CDR2 SYGVKD, per germline. V was clipped by 6 bases and J by 4 bases; unmatched bases: 9. The CDR3 extends over 15 amino acids. The CDR3 region has the DNA TGTGCCATCAGCTCCCCGGGACAGGGAATCTATGGCTACACCTTC. This translates into CAISSPGQGIYGYTF.

V usage is TRBV6-6 and J usage is TRBJ1-2, with a possible D match to TRBD1 (6 bases). The CDR3 totals 14 residues. Germline values: CDR1 MNHNY, CDR2 SVGAGI (reference sequence). Deletions cut 5 bases from V and 3 bases from J, with 13 bases between. In DNA form, the CDR3 reads TGTGCCAGCAGTCGAATACAGGGCTACTATGGCTACACCTTC. This codes for CASSRIQGYYGYTF.

The CDR3 bases are TGTGCCACCAGCAGAGAGGTTTTACAGGGGATCAATCAGCCCCAGCATTTT. This gives the protein CATSREVLQGINQPQHF. V is TRBV15 and J is TRBJ1-5; 7 bases agree with TRBD1. Germline lookup yields CDR1 LNHNV and CDR2 YYDKDF (reference sequence). The V and J ends lost 0 bases and 3 bases, in that order; junction bases with no gene match: 8. This CDR3 has 17 amino acids.

The rearrangement uses TRBV28 and TRBJ2-7; D is uncertain. The germline V and J ends were trimmed by 6 bases and 3 bases, with 9 bases remaining between them. The CDR3 spans 12 residues. Germline V gene lookup returns CDR1 MDHEN and CDR2 SYDVKM. Written as DNA, the CDR3 is TGTGCCAGCAGCCCAGAACGCTACGAGCAGTACTTC. It encodes CASSPERYEQYF.

The gene calls are TRBV14 and TRBJ2-7, with TRBD1 identical over 8 bases. The CDR3 contains 15 residues. V gave up 5 bases and J gave up 2 bases; unmatched junction bases: 8. Germline V lookup: CDR1 SGHDN, CDR2 FVKESK. The CDR3 DNA reads TGTGCCAGCAGCTGGTCCGGACAGGGTCCCTACGAGCAGTACTTC. It codes for CASSWSGQGPYEQYF.

V is TRBV7-2 and J is TRBJ2-2; 8 bases match TRBD1. CDR1 SGHTA and CDR2 FQGNSA come from the germline V gene. This CDR3 region has 15 residues. V dropped 1 base and J dropped 7; count of bases not matched to a gene: 5. This CDR3 reads CASSLDQGAHGELFF. In DNA form, the CDR3 reads TGTGCCAGCAGCTTAGACCAGGGGGCGCACGGGGAGCTGTTTTTT. Based on the CDR3 plus reference TRBV7-2 and TRBJ2-2, the full variable domain is GAGVSQSPSNKVTEKGKDVELRCDPISGHTALYWYRQSLGQGLEFLIYFQGNSAPDKSGLPSDRFSAERTGGSVSTLTIQRTQQEDSAVYLCASSLDQGAHGELFFGEGSRLTVL.

The chain combines TRBV7-2 with TRBJ2-2, with 7 bases that match TRBD1. Germline CDR1 SGHTA, CDR2 FQGNSA. With 3 bases clipped from V and 1 base from J, the junction kept 5 bases outside the gene matches. There are 16 residues in the CDR3. Here the CDR3 DNA reads TGTGCCAGCAGCTTTTCGGGACAGAAGAACACCGGGGAGCTGTTTTTT. Its translation is CASSFSGQKNTGELFF.

The gene calls are TRBV4-1 and TRBJ2-1; TRBD2 agrees at 8 bases. CDR1 and CDR2 from the germline V gene are MGHRA and YSYEKL. V lost 2 bases to trimming and J lost 4 bases; unmatched junction nucleotides: 7. The CDR3 is 16 residues long. This chain's CDR3 is CASSQLAGNTYNEQFF. DNA for the CDR3: TGCGCCAGCAGCCAATTAGCGGGGAATACTTACAATGAGCAGTTCTTC.